A selection of T cell receptor beta chains follows, all from one sample in a study of metastatic and nonmetastatic thyroid tumors. TCRdb redid the clone calls on the PCR reads using MiXCR. The repertoire holds roughly 40,000 clones, with roughly 12% as singletons. The specimen was blood. All receptors come from a male donor with papillary thyroid cancer or a benign thyroid nodule (not recorded which). Some clones in this sample may be carry-over from other donors' samples. Each CDR3 is given with its conserved first and last residue. D genes are given only for firm matches. Where a row states a size, it is once, few, many or the class of an expanded clone; other rows omit it.

D gene,V gene,clone size,J gene,CDR3 DNA,CDR3 protein
.,TRBV28,medium-sized,TRBJ2-7,TGTGCCAGCAGTTTTGCGGGTTCCTACGAGCAGTACTTC,CASSFAGSYEQYF
TRBD1,TRBV3-1,many,TRBJ1-1,TGTGCCAGCGGGACAGCAAACACTGAAGCTTTCTTT,CASGTANTEAFF
.,TRBV6-1,many,TRBJ2-3,TGTGCCAGCAGTGAAGCGGCAGGGAACACAGATACGCAGTATTTT,CASSEAAGNTDTQYF
.,TRBV11-1,.,TRBJ2-3,TGTGCCAGCAGCTTATCATCGGGAGAACCAGATACGCAGTATTTT,CASSLSSGEPDTQYF
TRBD2,TRBV20-1,many,TRBJ2-1,TGCAGTGCTAGAGGGAGGATAGCGGGAGCATTCAATGAGCAGTTCTTC,CSARGRIAGAFNEQFF
.,TRBV4-2,few,TRBJ1-1,TGTGCCAGCAGCGCCACCGGGACCCCAGGAGGAGCTTTCTTT,CASSATGTPGGAFF
.,TRBV3-1,many,TRBJ1-5,TGTGCCAGCAGCCTCAGGTTGGGCAATCAGCCCCAGCATTTT,CASSLRLGNQPQHF
.,TRBV5-1,many,TRBJ1-6,TGCGCCAGCAGCTTGGATGGATCGAGTTGGCCCCTCCACTTT,CASSLDGSSWPLHF
TRBD2,TRBV6-4,many,TRBJ2-2,TGTGCCACCAGACGGGGGGGAAACACCGGGGAGCTGTTTTTT,CATRRGGNTGELFF
.,TRBV11-2,many,TRBJ2-7,TGTGCCAGCAGCTTTAGGTACGAGCAGTACTTC,CASSFRYEQYF
.,TRBV27,.,TRBJ1-1,TGTGCCGCGGGGTATAGAGTGGACAGCACTGAAGCTTTCTTT,CAAGYRVDSTEAFF
.,TRBV27,many,TRBJ2-1,TGTGCCAGCAGTTCCCGTGGGGGTTCGGAGCAGTTCTTC,CASSSRGGSEQFF
TRBD1,TRBV24-1,many,TRBJ2-5,TGTGCCACCAGTGATTCCGGGACAGAAGAGACCCAGTACTTC,CATSDSGTEETQYF
TRBD2,TRBV6-1,many,TRBJ2-3,TGTGCCACGGGACTTAGCGGGCAAAGCACAGATACGCAGTATTTT,CATGLSGQSTDTQYF
TRBD1,TRBV6-5,medium-sized,TRBJ2-7,TGTGCCAGCAGTTACTCGACAGGGGGACCCTCCTACGAGCAGTACTTC,CASSYSTGGPSYEQYF
.,TRBV5-6,many,TRBJ2-7,TGTGCCAGCAGCTTGGCCGTTTCAACCTACGAGCAGTACTTC,CASSLAVSTYEQYF
.,TRBV9,many,TRBJ2-1,TGTGCCAGCAGCGACGGGACCCAGGGAAGAAATTACAATGAGCAGTTCTTC,CASSDGTQGRNYNEQFF